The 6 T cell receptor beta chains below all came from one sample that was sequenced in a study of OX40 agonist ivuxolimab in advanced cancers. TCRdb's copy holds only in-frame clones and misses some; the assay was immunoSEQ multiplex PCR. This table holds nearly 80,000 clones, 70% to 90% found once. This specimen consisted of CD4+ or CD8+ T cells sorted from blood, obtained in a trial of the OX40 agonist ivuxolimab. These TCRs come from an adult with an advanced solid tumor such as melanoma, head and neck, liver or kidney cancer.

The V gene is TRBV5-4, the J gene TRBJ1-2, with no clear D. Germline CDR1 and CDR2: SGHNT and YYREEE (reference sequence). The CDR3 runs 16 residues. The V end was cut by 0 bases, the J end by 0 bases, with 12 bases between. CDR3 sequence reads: CASSLGRTGSNYGYTF. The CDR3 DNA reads TGTGCCAGCAGCTTGGGGCGAACGGGATCTAACTATGGCTACACCTTC.

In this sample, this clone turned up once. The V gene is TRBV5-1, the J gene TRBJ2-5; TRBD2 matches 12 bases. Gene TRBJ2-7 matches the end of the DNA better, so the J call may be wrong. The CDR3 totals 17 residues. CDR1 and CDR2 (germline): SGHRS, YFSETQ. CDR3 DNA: TGCGCCAGCAGCCCGAGGACTAGCGGGATAAGCTCCTACGAGCAGTACTTC. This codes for CASSPRTSGISSYEQYF.

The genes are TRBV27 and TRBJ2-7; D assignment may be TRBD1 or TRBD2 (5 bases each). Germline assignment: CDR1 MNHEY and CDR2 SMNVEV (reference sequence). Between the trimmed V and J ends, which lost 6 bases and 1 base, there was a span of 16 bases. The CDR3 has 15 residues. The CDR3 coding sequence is TGTGCCAGCAGGCCATCCGGGACGGGATCCTACGAGCAGTACTTC. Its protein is CASRPSGTGSYEQYF.

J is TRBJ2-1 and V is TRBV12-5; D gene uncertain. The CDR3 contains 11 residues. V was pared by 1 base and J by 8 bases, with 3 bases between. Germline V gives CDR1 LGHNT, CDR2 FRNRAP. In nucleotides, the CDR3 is TGTGCTAGTGGTTTGGGGGATGAGCAGTTCTTC. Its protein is CASGLGDEQFF.

CDR3 bases: TGTGCCAGCAACCTGGACAGGGACTATGGCTACACCTTC. Its protein is CASNLDRDYGYTF. The chain carries TRBV5-4 and TRBJ1-2, with 8 bases lining up with TRBD1. Germline CDR1 and CDR2: SGHNT and YYREEE (reference sequence). The CDR3 extends over 13 amino acids. Unmatched junction bases numbered 4, after V lost 6 bases and J lost 3 bases.

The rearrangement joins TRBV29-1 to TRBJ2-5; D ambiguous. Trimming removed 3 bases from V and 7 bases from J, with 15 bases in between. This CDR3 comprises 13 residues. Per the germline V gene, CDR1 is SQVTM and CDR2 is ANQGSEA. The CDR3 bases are TGCAGCGTTGAGCCCCGGGTCCGAGGGACCCAGTACTTC. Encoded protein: CSVEPRVRGTQYF.